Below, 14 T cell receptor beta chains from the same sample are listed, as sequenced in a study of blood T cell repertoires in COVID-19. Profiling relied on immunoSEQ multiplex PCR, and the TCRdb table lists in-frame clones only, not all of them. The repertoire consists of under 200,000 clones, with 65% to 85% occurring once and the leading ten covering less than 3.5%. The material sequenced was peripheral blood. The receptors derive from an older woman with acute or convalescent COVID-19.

The DNA for the CDR3 is TGTGCCAGCTTGGGTGCGGGGCCCCAGCATTTT. The encoded protein is CASLGAGPQHF. The rearrangement links TRBV6-6 to TRBJ1-5; D uncertain. Deletions cut 8 bases from V and 9 bases from J, with 11 bases between. Germline CDR1 and CDR2: MNHNY and SVGAGI (reference sequence). The CDR3 is made up of 11 amino acids.

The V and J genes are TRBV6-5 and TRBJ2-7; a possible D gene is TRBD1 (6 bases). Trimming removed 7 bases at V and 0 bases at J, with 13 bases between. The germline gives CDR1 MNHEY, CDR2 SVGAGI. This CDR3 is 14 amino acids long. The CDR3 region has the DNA TGTGCCAGCATTTTACAGGGACGCTCCTACGAGCAGTACTTC. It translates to CASILQGRSYEQYF.

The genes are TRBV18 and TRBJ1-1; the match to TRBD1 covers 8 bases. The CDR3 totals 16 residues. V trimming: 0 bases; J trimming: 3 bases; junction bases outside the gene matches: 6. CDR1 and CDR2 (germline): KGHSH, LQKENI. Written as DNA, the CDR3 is TGTGCCAGCTCACCACCGGGGAACAGGGGGGACACTGAAGCTTTCTTT. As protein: CASSPPGNRGDTEAFF.

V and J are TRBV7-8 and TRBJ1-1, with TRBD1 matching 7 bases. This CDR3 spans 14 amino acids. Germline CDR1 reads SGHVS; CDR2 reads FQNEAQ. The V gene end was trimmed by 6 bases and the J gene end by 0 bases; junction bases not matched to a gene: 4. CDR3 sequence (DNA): TGTGCCAGCAGGAGACAGGGTCTGAACACTGAAGCTTTCTTT. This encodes CASRRQGLNTEAFF.

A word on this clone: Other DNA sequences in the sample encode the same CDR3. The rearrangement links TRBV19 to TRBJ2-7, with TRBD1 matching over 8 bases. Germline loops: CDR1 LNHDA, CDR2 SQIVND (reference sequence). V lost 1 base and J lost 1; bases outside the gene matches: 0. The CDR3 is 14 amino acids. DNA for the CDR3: TGTGCCAGTAGTATAGGGACAGGGTCCTACGAGCAGTACTTC. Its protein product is CASSIGTGSYEQYF.

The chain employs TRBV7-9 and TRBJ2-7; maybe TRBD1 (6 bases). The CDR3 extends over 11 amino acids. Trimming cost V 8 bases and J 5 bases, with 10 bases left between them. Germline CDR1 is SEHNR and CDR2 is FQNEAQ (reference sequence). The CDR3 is CASARGNEQYF. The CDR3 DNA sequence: TGTGCCAGCGCGAGGGGGAACGAGCAGTACTTC.

In DNA form, the CDR3 reads TGTGCCAGCAGCTTAGGCCCAGGGTACAATGAGCAGTTCTTC. As protein: CASSLGPGYNEQFF. This chain joins TRBV7-9 and TRBJ2-1, with D possibly TRBD1 on 5 matching bases. The CDR3 covers 14 residues. V lost 1 base and J lost 4, with 8 bases in between. Germline-derived CDR1 and CDR2 are SEHNR and FQNEAQ (reference sequence).

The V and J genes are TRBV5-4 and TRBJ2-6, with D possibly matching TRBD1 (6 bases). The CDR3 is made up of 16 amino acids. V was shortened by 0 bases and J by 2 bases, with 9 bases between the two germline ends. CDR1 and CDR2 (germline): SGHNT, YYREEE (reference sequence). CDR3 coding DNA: TGTGCCAGCAGCTTGGTGGGGGCCACTGGGGCCAACGTCCTGACTTTC. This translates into CASSLVGATGANVLTF.

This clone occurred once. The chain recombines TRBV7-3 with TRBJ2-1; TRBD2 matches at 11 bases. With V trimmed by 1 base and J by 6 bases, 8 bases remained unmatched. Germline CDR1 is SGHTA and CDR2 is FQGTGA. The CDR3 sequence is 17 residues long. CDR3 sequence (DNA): TGTGCCAGCAGCTTAAGCGGAGCTAGCGGGGGGCTCAATGAGCAGTTCTTC. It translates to CASSLSGASGGLNEQFF.

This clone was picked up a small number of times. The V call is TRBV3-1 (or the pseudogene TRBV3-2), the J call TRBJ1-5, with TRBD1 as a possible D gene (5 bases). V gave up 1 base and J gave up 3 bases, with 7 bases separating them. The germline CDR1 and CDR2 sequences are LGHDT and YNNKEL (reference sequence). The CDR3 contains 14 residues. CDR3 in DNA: TGTGCCAGCAGCCAAGGACAGAACAATCAGCCCCAGCATTTT. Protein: CASSQGQNNQPQHF.

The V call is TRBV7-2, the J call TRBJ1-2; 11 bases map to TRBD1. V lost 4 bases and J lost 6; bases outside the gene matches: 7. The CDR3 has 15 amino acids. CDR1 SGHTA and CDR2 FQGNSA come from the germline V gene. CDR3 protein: CASSSDRGLWNGYTF. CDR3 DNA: TGTGCCAGCAGCTCGGACAGGGGGCTATGGAATGGCTACACCTTC.

The CDR3 nucleotides are TGTGCCAGTAGTATAGACGGGATCCTACTCAACACTGAAGCTTTCTTT. Translated: CASSIDGILLNTEAFF. The chain is built from TRBV19 and TRBJ1-1; D remains unclear. Germline V gene data show CDR1 as LNHDA and CDR2 as SQIVND (reference sequence). This CDR3 is built from 16 residues. V lost 0 bases and J 2 bases, leaving 13 bases between the germline ends.

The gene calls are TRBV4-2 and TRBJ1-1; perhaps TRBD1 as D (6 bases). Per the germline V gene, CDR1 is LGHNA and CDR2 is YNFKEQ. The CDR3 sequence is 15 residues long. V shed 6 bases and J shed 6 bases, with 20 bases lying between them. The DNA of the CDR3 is TGTGCCAGCAGAGGGGGTCCGGACTCCCGAGCTGAAGCTTTCTTT. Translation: CASRGGPDSRAEAFF.

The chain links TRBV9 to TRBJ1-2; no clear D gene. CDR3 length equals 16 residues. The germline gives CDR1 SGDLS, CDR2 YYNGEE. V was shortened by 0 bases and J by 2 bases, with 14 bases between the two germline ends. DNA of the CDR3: TGTGCCAGCAGCGTAGTCTCGGGAGTATCCAACTATGGCTACACCTTC. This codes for CASSVVSGVSNYGYTF.